This is a list of T cell receptor beta chains from one sample in a study of T cell responses to AZD1222 COVID-19 vaccine. Some clones are missing from TCRdb's copy, which holds only in-frame ones; the method was immunoSEQ multiplex PCR. This sample has 120,000 or so clones, with 92% found just once. The sequences come from peripheral blood, collected on day 0 of AZD1222 vaccination. These receptors were obtained from an adult in good health. Each CDR3 is given with its conserved first and last residue. The D gene is left open where the match is weak. Size values are once, few and many counts, or a class for expanded clones, and some rows have none.

-,16,TRBV28,once,TRBJ1-3,TGTGCCAGCAGTTTTCGATCACAGATCTCTGGAAACACCATATATTTT,CASSFRSQISGNTIYF
-,18,TRBV27,-,TRBJ2-2,TGTGCCAGCAGTTTACCTGCCTGGGGGGATGTGAACACCGGGGAGCTGTTTTTT,CASSLPAWGDVNTGELFF
-,16,TRBV27,-,TRBJ1-6,TGTGCCAGCAGTCCCTGGGAGGGAGACTATAATTCACCCCTCCACTTT,CASSPWEGDYNSPLHF
-,14,TRBV9,-,TRBJ2-5,TGTGCCAGCAGCGTAGGACTAAATCAAGAGACCCAGTACTTC,CASSVGLNQETQYF
-,13,TRBV2,-,TRBJ1-5,TGTGCCAGCAGCGCGACAGTGAATCAGCCCCAGCATTTT,CASSATVNQPQHF
TRBD1,14,TRBV5-4,-,TRBJ1-6,TGTGCCAGCAGCAGAACAGGGGTTCAGTCACCCCTCCACTTT,CASSRTGVQSPLHF
-,13,TRBV5-8,-,TRBJ1-2,TGTGCCAGCACATTAGGCTTGAACTATGGCTACACCTTC,CASTLGLNYGYTF
-,16,TRBV7-2,few,TRBJ2-1,TGTGCCAGCAGCCCCCAGGCAGTCATCCGTACAGATGAGCAGTTCTTC,CASSPQAVIRTDEQFF
TRBD2,13,TRBV25-1,-,TRBJ2-7,TGTGCCAGCAGTGAAGGTATGCCGGGAGGGCAGTACTTC,CASSEGMPGGQYF
-,12,TRBV27,-,TRBJ1-6,TGTGCCAGCAGCATCTTTAATTCACCCCTCCACTTT,CASSIFNSPLHF
-,13,TRBV5-1,-,TRBJ2-5,TGCGCCAGCAGCCCGGACGGACAAGAGACCCAGTACTTC,CASSPDGQETQYF
TRBD1,15,TRBV5-1,once,TRBJ2-1,TGCGCCAGCAGCTTTATGGGACAGGTGGACAATGAGCAGTTCTTC,CASSFMGQVDNEQFF
-,16,TRBV24-1,-,TRBJ2-1,TGTGCCACCAGTGACGCAGGGGCCAGCTCCTACAATGAGCAGTTCTTC,CATSDAGASSYNEQFF
TRBD1,13,TRBV5-1,-,TRBJ1-2,TGCGCCAGCAGCTTGCAGGGGGCGTATGGCTACACCTTC,CASSLQGAYGYTF
-,11,TRBV4-2,-,TRBJ1-1,TGTGCCACCGTAAGGAACACTGAAGCTTTCTTT,CATVRNTEAFF
-,13,TRBV6-5,once,TRBJ1-1,TGTGCCAGCAGTTTAGACAGGCGCACTGAAGCTTTCTTT,CASSLDRRTEAFF
TRBD1,14,TRBV9,-,TRBJ1-3,TGTGCCAGCAGCTTCCAGGACAGGGGAGACACCATATATTTT,CASSFQDRGDTIYF
-,15,TRBV3-1/TRBV3-2,-,TRBJ1-4,TGTGCCAGCGGTGACAGACAGGCAACTAATGAAAAACTGTTTTTT,CASGDRQATNEKLFF
-,13,TRBV19,-,TRBJ1-2,TGTGCCAGTAGTCCACAGGGAACGGACGGCTACACCTTC,CASSPQGTDGYTF
-,11,TRBV20-1,-,TRBJ1-1,TGCAGTGCTAGGGGTTTCACTGAAGCTTTCTTT,CSARGFTEAFF
-,13,TRBV12-3/TRBV12-4,once,TRBJ1-2,TGTGCCAGCAGCCGTAGCCCAATCTATGGCTACACCTTC,CASSRSPIYGYTF
TRBD2,15,TRBV3-1/TRBV3-2,-,TRBJ2-2,TGTGCCAGCAGCGGACTAGCGGGAGGGCCCGGGGAGCTGTTTTTT,CASSGLAGGPGELFF
TRBD1,15,TRBV28,-,TRBJ1-2,TGTGCCAGCAGTCGCCCGGGACAGGGTGACTATGGCTACACCTTC,CASSRPGQGDYGYTF
-,17,TRBV7-9,-,TRBJ1-1,TGTGCCAGCAGCTTAGTTGACGCAGGACGAGAAAACACTGAAGCTTTCTTT,CASSLVDAGRENTEAFF
-,17,TRBV18,-,TRBJ2-7,TGTGCCAGCTCACCACAGGGCGGGCTCCGCTTGGCCTACGAGCAGTACTTC,CASSPQGGLRLAYEQYF
-,15,TRBV29-1,-,TRBJ1-2,TGCAGCGTTTACCCTTCCCGAGGCGGGGGCTATGGCTACACCTTC,CSVYPSRGGGYGYTF
-,15,TRBV5-1,-,TRBJ2-1,TGCGCCAGCAGCTTGGCTTTTACGGGGTACAATGAGCAGTTCTTC,CASSLAFTGYNEQFF
TRBD1,17,TRBV6-6,-,TRBJ1-5,TGTGCCAGCAGACGACAGGGGGCTGAAATTAGCAATCAGCCCCAGCATTTT,CASRRQGAEISNQPQHF
-,14,TRBV6-5,-,TRBJ1-2,TGTGCCAGCAGCTCATTAAGCCCAGGGGATGGCTACACCTTC,CASSSLSPGDGYTF
-,15,TRBV9,-,TRBJ1-5,TGTGCCAGCAGCGGAAGGGGGGGGAACAATCAGCCCCAGCATTTT,CASSGRGGNNQPQHF
TRBD2,18,TRBV5-6,once,TRBJ2-7,TGTGCCAGCAGTAGCAGCCGAAATCTAGCGGGAGGGCCCTACGAGCAGTACTTC,CASSSSRNLAGGPYEQYF
TRBD1,15,TRBV28,-,TRBJ2-3,TGTGCCAGCAGTTTGCCCACAGGGGGAGCAGATACGCAGTATTTT,CASSLPTGGADTQYF
-,13,TRBV3-1/TRBV3-2,-,TRBJ1-6,TGTGCCAGCAGCCTCCTTGGTAATTCACCCCTCCACTTT,CASSLLGNSPLHF
TRBD2,14,TRBV3-1/TRBV3-2,-,TRBJ2-7,TGTGCCAGCAGCCACATTTTCCCGGGAGGCGAGCAGTACTTC,CASSHIFPGGEQYF
-,16,TRBV5-1,-,TRBJ2-7,TGCGCCAGCAGCCGGGCCGGGGCATCGAGCTCCTACGAGCAGTACTTC,CASSRAGASSSYEQYF
-,14,TRBV3-1/TRBV3-2,-,TRBJ2-2,TGTGCCAGCAGCGGGACTTTGAACACCGGGGAGCTGTTTTTT,CASSGTLNTGELFF
TRBD1,15,TRBV5-1,-,TRBJ1-1,TGCGCCAGCAGCTTAGGACAGGGGGTGAACACTGAAGCTTTCTTT,CASSLGQGVNTEAFF
-,13,TRBV7-3,-,TRBJ1-5,TGTGCCAGCAGCTTAAGCAGGGCCCAGCCCCAGCATTTT,CASSLSRAQPQHF
TRBD2,14,TRBV6-5,-,TRBJ2-3,TGTGCCAGCAGGAGGACTAGCGGGGGGGGCCGGCAGTATTTT,CASRRTSGGGRQYF
TRBD2,14,TRBV4-1,-,TRBJ2-7,TGCGCCAGCAGCCGGACTAGCGGGAGGATCGAGCAGTACTTC,CASSRTSGRIEQYF
TRBD1,14,TRBV5-1,-,TRBJ1-1,TGCGCCAGCAGCGCTGATACAGGGGGCACTGAAGCTTTCTTT,CASSADTGGTEAFF